The 10 T cell receptor beta chains listed next were all sequenced from one sample in a study of cytomegalovirus exposure and HLA in healthy donors. Measured with immunoSEQ multiplex PCR; TCRdb has only the in-frame clones, and not every one. The repertoire holds 150,000 to 200,000 clones, with 86% as singletons. Material for sequencing was PBMCs. The receptor set was obtained from a woman between 18 and 29 years old in good health and CMV-seronegative.

The J gene is TRBJ1-5, the V gene TRBV29-1, with 9 bases matching TRBD1. Unmatched junction bases numbered 11, after V lost 4 bases and J lost 7 bases. The CDR3 is made up of 15 amino acids. CDR1 and CDR2 (germline): SQVTM, ANQGSEA. The CDR3 region is CSVVFGDRAGQPQHF. The CDR3 nucleotides are TGCAGCGTTGTTTTCGGGGACAGGGCTGGCCAGCCCCAGCATTTT. Together with reference TRBV29-1 and TRBJ1-5, the CDR3 gives the full variable domain: SAVISQKPSRDICQRGTSLTIQCQVDSQVTMMFWYRQQPGQSLTLIATANQGSEATYESGFVIDKFPISRPNLTFSTLTVSNMSPEDSSIYLCSVVFGDRAGQPQHFGDGTRLSIL.

This chain connects TRBV20-1 to TRBJ1-1; TRBD1 is a possible D gene (5 bases). The V gene lost 4 bases and the J gene lost 4 bases, with 7 bases spanning the gap. The CDR3 has 11 amino acids. Germline CDR1 and CDR2: DFQATT and SNEGSKA (reference sequence). CDR3 nucleotide sequence: TGCAGTGCTAACGGGGGCACTGAAGCTTTCTTT. This sequence encodes CSANGGTEAFF.

This chain joins TRBV6-1 and TRBJ2-7; 7 bases line up with TRBD1. The V and J ends lost 6 bases and 0 bases, in that order; junction bases with no gene match: 8. CDR3 size: 15 residues. Looked up from germline, CDR1 is MNHNS and CDR2 is SASEGT. As DNA, the CDR3 is TGTGCCAGCAGCGAACGGGACAGCAGCTCCTACGAGCAGTACTTC. It specifies CASSERDSSSYEQYF.

This clone has only one observation. As DNA, the CDR3 is TGTGCCAGCAGCTTAGTGTACAGGGTAGGAGCTTTCTTT. Translated, it gives CASSLVYRVGAFF. The rearrangement joins TRBV11-2 to TRBJ1-1, with a tentative D call TRBD1 (6 bases). V was clipped by 1 base and J by 10 bases, with 13 bases between them. Germline values: CDR1 SGHAT, CDR2 FQNNGV. The CDR3 is made up of 13 amino acids.

The chain is built from TRBV4-1 and TRBJ2-1; 12 nucleotides line up with TRBD2. Germline CDR1 and CDR2: MGHRA and YSYEKL. J gave up 5 bases and V 2 bases, and 1 base lay outside the gene matches. The CDR3 is 15 residues long. For the CDR3, the DNA is TGCGCCAGCAGCCAATCTAGCGGGGGGGACAATGAGCAGTTCTTC. Translating it yields CASSQSSGGDNEQFF.

The chain employs TRBV5-6 and TRBJ1-1, with D maybe TRBD1 (6 bases). Germline CDR1 and CDR2: SGHDT and YYEEEE. V lost 1 base to trimming and J lost 1 base, with 14 bases between them. CDR3 length: 16 amino acids. CDR3 region: CASSLYGGGGNTEAFF. The CDR3, as DNA: TGTGCCAGCAGCTTGTATGGGGGGGGCGGGAACACTGAAGCTTTCTTT.

The chain employs TRBV18 and TRBJ1-4, with TRBD1 identical over 7 bases. There are 15 residues in the CDR3. V gave up 3 bases and J gave up 8 bases; unmatched junction bases: 9. From germline, CDR1 is KGHSH and CDR2 LQKENI. CDR3 region: CASSPPGGFIEKLFF. CDR3 DNA sequence: TGTGCCAGCTCACCGCCAGGGGGGTTTATCGAAAAACTGTTTTTT.

The gene calls are TRBV7-9 and TRBJ2-2; D is unclear. The CDR3 totals 16 residues. The germline V and J ends were trimmed by 1 base and 1 base, with 10 bases remaining between them. From germline, CDR1 is SEHNR and CDR2 FQNEAQ (reference sequence). This chain's CDR3 is CASSLGFAMNTGELFF. The CDR3 region has the DNA TGTGCCAGCAGCTTAGGGTTTGCGATGAACACCGGGGAGCTGTTTTTT.

The chain carries TRBV9 and TRBJ1-6, with D possibly matching TRBD1 (5 bases). CDR1 is SGDLS and CDR2 is YYNGEE in the germline V gene. Trimming removed 2 bases from V and 6 bases from J, with 9 bases in between. There are 14 residues in the CDR3. DNA of the CDR3: TGTGCCAGCAGCGTGACAGACTCTAATTCACCCCTCCACTTT. As protein: CASSVTDSNSPLHF.

CDR3 in DNA: TGCGCCAGCAGCGGCCAGCGGGCCACAGATACGCAGTATTTT. Protein sequence: CASSGQRATDTQYF. The V gene is TRBV5-1, the J gene TRBJ2-3; weak D call: TRBD2 (6 bases). This CDR3 region has 14 residues. V was shortened by 4 bases and J by 2 bases, with 11 bases between the two germline ends. CDR1 and CDR2 (germline): SGHRS, YFSETQ.